These T cell receptor beta chains were read from a single sample in a study of beta chain features in type 1 diabetes. Using immunoSEQ multiplex PCR, the repertoire was profiled, and TCRdb retains in-frame clones only, with some absent. The sample carries hundreds of thousands of clones, approximately 8.2% recorded once. Sequencing used central memory CD4+ T cells from blood. These TCRs come from a woman younger than 30 in good health. CDR3s include the opening cysteine and the closing phenylalanine or tryptophan. A D gene is named only where the DNA matches it firmly. Only part of the rows carry a size: once, few, many, or a class if the clone is expanded.

>TRBJ2-1|TRBV28|TRBD2|few
CASSLAGGSRNEQFF
TGTGCCAGCAGTTTGGCGGGAGGGTCGAGGAATGAGCAGTTCTTC
>TRBJ2-5|TRBV29-1|TRBD2|few
CSVEAGGSSLQETQYF
TGCAGCGTTGAAGCGGGGGGGTCTAGCTTACAAGAGACCCAGTACTTC
>TRBJ2-1|TRBV5-1|NA|NA
CASNPSLGNEQFF
TGCGCCAGCAACCCCTCTCTGGGCAATGAGCAGTTCTTC
>TRBJ2-4|TRBV28|NA|few
CASSLGGANIQYF
TGTGCCAGCAGTTTAGGAGGGGCGAACATTCAGTACTTC
>TRBJ1-1|TRBV10-3|NA|few
CAISELAGSTEAFF
TGTGCCATCAGTGAGCTAGCGGGATCCACTGAAGCTTTCTTT
>TRBJ1-5|TRBV2|NA|few
CASSEGPPNSNQPQHF
TGTGCCAGCAGTGAAGGGCCCCCGAATAGCAATCAGCCCCAGCATTTT
>TRBJ2-2|TRBV11-2|TRBD1|few
CASSPRLTGLNTGELFF
TGTGCCAGCAGCCCCCGCCTGACAGGGCTGAACACCGGGGAGCTGTTTTTT
>TRBJ2-3|TRBV7-2|TRBD2|NA
CASSLVGGSGSTDTQYF
TGTGCCAGCAGCTTAGTCGGCGGGAGCGGGAGCACAGATACGCAGTATTTT
>TRBJ2-5|TRBV5-4|NA|few
CASSQGERETQYF
TGCGCCAGCAGTCAAGGAGAAAGAGAGACCCAGTACTTC
>TRBJ1-1|TRBV5-4|NA|NA
CASSHRRRYTEAFF
TGTGCCAGCAGCCATCGACGGAGATACACTGAAGCTTTCTTT
>TRBJ2-7|TRBV5-4|TRBD2|few
CASSLYASGSLEQYF
TGTGCCAGCAGCTTGTATGCTAGCGGGAGTCTGGAGCAGTACTTC
>TRBJ1-1|TRBV5-1|TRBD1|NA
CASSSGTGNTEAFF
TGCGCCAGCAGCTCAGGGACAGGGAACACTGAAGCTTTCTTT
>TRBJ2-1|TRBV6-6|NA|NA
CASSYFAGQEQFF
TGTGCCAGCAGTTACTTCGCAGGGCAGGAGCAGTTCTTC
>TRBJ2-3|TRBV7-2|TRBD1|NA
CASQRDRGTDTQYF
TGTGCCAGCCAGAGGGACAGGGGCACAGATACGCAGTATTTT
>TRBJ2-7|TRBV27|NA|few
CASSLSRQGSNEQYF
TGTGCCAGCAGTTTATCGCGGCAGGGGTCGAACGAGCAGTACTTC
>TRBJ2-5|TRBV5-6|TRBD2|few
CASSLNSGSRAETQYF
TGTGCCAGCAGCTTGAATAGCGGGAGTCGGGCAGAGACCCAGTACTTC
>TRBJ1-2|TRBV4-3|TRBD1|few
CASSQDSSQGYGYTF
TGCGCCAGCAGCCAAGATTCGTCACAGGGGTATGGCTACACCTTC
>TRBJ1-1|TRBV7-9|TRBD1|many
CASSLEGDRGEAFF
TGTGCCAGCAGCTTAGAAGGGGACAGGGGTGAAGCTTTCTTT
>TRBJ2-5|TRBV7-9|NA|NA
CASSLYRAGETQYF
TGTGCCAGCAGCTTATACAGGGCGGGGGAGACCCAGTACTTC
>TRBJ2-1|TRBV4-1|NA|few
CASSQGGGTRSDEQFF
TGCGCCAGCAGCCAGGGGGGCGGGACCCGGAGCGATGAGCAGTTCTTC
>TRBJ2-6|TRBV5-4|TRBD1|NA
CASSSKTGGGTGANVLTF
TGTGCCAGCAGCTCCAAGACAGGGGGCGGTACTGGGGCCAACGTCCTGACTTTC
>TRBJ2-3|TRBV11-2|TRBD2|few
CASSPTSGTDTQYF
TGTGCCAGCAGCCCCACTAGCGGGACAGATACGCAGTATTTT
>TRBJ1-4|TRBV25-1|NA|NA
CASSESPWGTNDEKLFF
TGTGCCAGCAGTGAGTCTCCGTGGGGGACTAACGATGAAAAACTGTTTTTT
>TRBJ1-5|TRBV14|NA|few
CASSQGTTTAKFF
TGTGCCAGCAGCCAAGGTACGACCACAGCTAAGTTTTTT
>TRBJ2-1|TRBV18|NA|NA
CASSPARQSSYNEQFF
TGTGCCAGCTCACCTGCGAGACAGAGCTCCTACAATGAGCAGTTCTTC
>TRBJ2-4|TRBV6-5|NA|few
CATHRDIQYF
TGTGCCACTCACCGGGACATTCAGTACTTC
>TRBJ2-1|TRBV5-6|TRBD2|few
CASSVARGSGSSYNEQFF
TGTGCCAGCAGCGTCGCCCGGGGGAGCGGGAGCTCCTACAATGAGCAGTTCTTC
>TRBJ2-5|TRBV5-1|NA|few
CASSWLGLFQETQYF
TGCGCCAGCAGCTGGTTGGGACTTTTCCAAGAGACCCAGTACTTC
>TRBJ2-5|TRBV28|TRBD2|few
CASSLPPGGWETQYF
TGTGCCAGCAGTTTACCGCCGGGAGGTTGGGAGACCCAGTACTTC
>TRBJ2-6|TRBV19|TRBD1|NA
CASHRQGSSGANVLTF
TGTGCCAGTCATCGACAGGGAAGCTCTGGGGCCAACGTCCTGACTTTC
>TRBJ2-7|TRBV10-1|NA|few
CASSEGLAYEQYF
TGCGCCAGCAGTGAGGGGCTCGCTTACGAGCAGTACTTC
>TRBJ2-1|TRBV10-3|NA|few
CAIQPSSPHSNEQFF
TGTGCCATCCAGCCTAGCTCCCCACACTCCAATGAGCAGTTCTTC
>TRBJ1-5|TRBV7-2|TRBD1|few
CASSRTGVQPQHF
TGTGCCAGCAGCCGTACAGGGGTTCAGCCCCAGCATTTT
>TRBJ2-2|TRBV15|NA|NA
CATSLRDPGELFF
TGTGCCACCAGCCTTCGAGATCCCGGGGAGCTGTTTTTT
>TRBJ2-3|TRBV7-9|NA|NA
CASSPWATDTQYF
TGTGCCAGCAGCCCCTGGGCCACAGATACGCAGTATTTT
>TRBJ2-5|TRBV18|NA|NA
CASSSGRPHGETQYF
TGTGCCAGCTCATCAGGACGGCCCCACGGAGAGACCCAGTACTTC
>TRBJ1-2|TRBV7-3|NA|NA
CASSPAGTKPTGYTF
TGTGCCAGCAGCCCCGCCGGGACCAAGCCTACTGGCTACACCTTC
>TRBJ2-3|TRBV13|NA|NA
CASSSRDSRTDTQYF
TGTGCCAGCAGCTCCCGGGACTCTCGCACAGATACGCAGTATTTT
>TRBJ2-1|TRBV7-9|NA|NA
CASTSSIDEQFF
TGTGCCAGCACCTCTAGCATCGATGAGCAGTTCTTC
>TRBJ2-3|TRBV28|NA|NA
CASSLGGGLQATDTQYF
TGTGCCAGCAGTTTAGGAGGCGGTTTACAAGCGACAGATACGCAGTATTTT
>TRBJ2-4|TRBV28|TRBD2|many
CASSSAAGARNIQYF
TGTGCCAGCAGCTCCGCAGCGGGGGCTAGAAACATTCAGTACTTC
>TRBJ2-1|TRBV11-1|TRBD2|few
CASSSNPGLAGNEQFF
TGTGCCAGCAGCTCCAACCCGGGACTAGCGGGAAATGAGCAGTTCTTC
>TRBJ2-4|TRBV6-1|TRBD2|few
CASSQTSVGNIQYF
TGTGCCAGCAGCCAGACTAGCGTGGGAAACATTCAGTACTTC
>TRBJ2-1|TRBV28|NA|few
CASSSWGAGSLQNEQFF
TGTGCCAGCAGTTCCTGGGGGGCCGGGAGCCTGCAGAATGAGCAGTTCTTC
>TRBJ2-4|TRBV7-8|TRBD2|many
CASSPQTGTSVTAIQYF
TGTGCCAGCAGCCCACAAACTGGGACTAGCGTCACCGCCATTCAGTACTTC
>TRBJ1-1|TRBV7-9|NA|many
CASSSDTNTEAFF
TGTGCCAGCAGCTCGGACACGAACACTGAAGCTTTCTTT